The 27 T cell receptor beta chains presented below share a single source sample, sequenced in a study of T cell responses to AZD1222 COVID-19 vaccine. The assay was immunoSEQ multiplex PCR, and TCRdb's table has in-frame clones only and misses some. The sample yields some 94,000 clones, more than 70% seen once. The sequences come from peripheral blood, collected 28 days after the second AZD1222 dose. These receptors all stem from an adult who received the AZD1222 COVID-19 vaccine.

The chain joins TRBV6-6 to TRBJ2-7, with D perhaps TRBD1 or TRBD2 (5 bases each). V shed 7 bases and J shed 5 bases, with 18 bases lying between them. Germline V gives CDR1 MNHNY, CDR2 SVGAGI (reference sequence). The CDR3 consists of 14 residues. The CDR3 bases are TGTGCCAGCATCGCGGACTCTTTGGGGCACGAGCAGTACGTC. The encoded protein is CASIADSLGHEQYV.

This chain connects TRBV27 to TRBJ1-6; 7 bases fit TRBD1. V lost 6 bases, J lost 6 bases, and 11 bases stayed unmatched. Germline V gene data show CDR1 as MNHEY and CDR2 as SMNVEV (reference sequence). The CDR3 is made up of 16 amino acids. In DNA form, the CDR3 reads TGTGCCAGCAGATCACAGGGGCTTCCGCGTAATTCACCCCTCCACTTT. This gives the protein CASRSQGLPRNSPLHF.

In nucleotides, the CDR3 is TGTGCCAGCAGTTATGGTATAAGCGGGTCCTACGAGCAGTACTTC. This translates into CASSYGISGSYEQYF. The chain combines TRBV6-5 with TRBJ2-7, with a possible D match to TRBD2 (6 bases). The CDR3 has 15 amino acids. V shed 3 bases and J shed 1 base, with 13 bases lying between them. The V gene's germline CDR1 is MNHEY and CDR2 SVGAGI.

The chain has TRBV24-1 and TRBJ2-3; no clear D gene. V lost 4 bases and J lost 4, with 11 bases in between. The CDR3 consists of 14 residues. Germline values: CDR1 KGHDR, CDR2 SFDVKD. CDR3: CATSEESEADTQYF. The DNA for the CDR3 is TGTGCCACCAGTGAAGAAAGTGAAGCAGATACGCAGTATTTT.

V is TRBV5-1 and J is TRBJ2-5, with 9 bases fitting TRBD1. The germline gives CDR1 SGHRS, CDR2 YFSETQ. V was clipped by 0 bases and J by 5 bases; unmatched bases: 11. This CDR3 comprises 17 residues. CDR3 sequence (DNA): TGCGCCAGCAGCTTGGGTGGCGGGACAGGGATCGGGGAGACCCAGTACTTC. Residues: CASSLGGGTGIGETQYF. The full variable domain, completed using reference TRBV5-1 and TRBJ2-5, is KAGVTQTPRYLIKTRGQQVTLSCSPISGHRSVSWYQQTPGQGLQFLFEYFSETQRNKGNFPGRFSGRQFSNSRSEMNVSTLELGDSALYLCASSLGGGTGIGETQYFGPGTRLLVL.

The J gene is TRBJ2-3, the V gene TRBV27; D may match TRBD1 or TRBD2 (5 bases each). V was trimmed by 2 bases and J by 6 bases, leaving 15 bases between them. The V gene's germline CDR1 is MNHEY and CDR2 SMNVEV (reference sequence). The CDR3 loop spans 15 amino acids. CDR3: CASSLDMRGGDTQYF. CDR3 nucleotide sequence: TGTGCCAGCAGTTTAGATATGAGGGGCGGGGATACGCAGTATTTT.

This clone has just one count. V usage is TRBV27 and J usage is TRBJ1-5; 8 bases agree with TRBD1. The germline CDR1 and CDR2 sequences are MNHEY and SMNVEV (reference sequence). The CDR3 has 13 amino acids. The trim removed 5 bases at V and 4 bases at J, leaving 1 base unmatched. The CDR3 nucleotides read TGTGCCAGCAGTGGGACAGGAAATCAGCCCCAGCATTTT. Its protein is CASSGTGNQPQHF.

J is TRBJ2-7 and V is TRBV6-2 or TRBV6-3; D not certain. The CDR3 totals 12 residues. Trimming cost V 6 bases and J 4 bases, with 10 bases left between them. Germline loops: CDR1 MNHEY, CDR2 SVGEGT. CDR3 sequence (DNA): TGTGCCAGCAGCCAGGACGGATACGAGCAGTACTTC. Protein product: CASSQDGYEQYF.

CDR3: CASSLRATGELFF. The CDR3 DNA is TGTGCCAGCAGTTTAAGGGCCACCGGGGAGCTGTTTTTT. This sequence joins TRBV28 and TRBJ2-2; D uncertain. CDR1 MDHEN and CDR2 SYDVKM come from the germline V gene. The CDR3 runs 13 residues. Deletions cut 2 bases from V and 4 bases from J, with 5 bases between.

The rearrangement links TRBV2 to TRBJ2-7, with D possibly TRBD1 on 6 matching bases. Trimming cost V 6 bases and J 6 bases, with 9 bases left between them. This CDR3 is built from 11 residues. The V gene's germline CDR1 is SNHLY and CDR2 FYNNEI. The CDR3 here is CASRTGIEQYF. The CDR3 nucleotides are TGTGCCAGCAGGACAGGAATCGAGCAGTACTTC.

This chain links TRBV29-1 with TRBJ1-2, with TRBD1 matching 7 bases. This CDR3 is built from 13 residues. V shed 6 bases and J 7 bases; nucleotides not matched to a gene: 11. Germline CDR1 SQVTM, CDR2 ANQGSEA. CDR3 bases: TGCAGCGTACCCGACAGGGAGCTTGGTGGCTACACCTTC. As protein: CSVPDRELGGYTF.

CDR3 DNA sequence: TGCGCCAGCAGCTTGGATGGGGGGACCCAGTACTTC. Its protein product is CASSLDGGTQYF. The chain joins TRBV5-1 to TRBJ2-5; D may correspond to TRBD1 or TRBD2 (5 bases each). CDR1 SGHRS and CDR2 YFSETQ come from the germline V gene. The CDR3 loop spans 12 amino acids. Between the trimmed V and J ends, which lost 0 bases and 7 bases, there was a span of 7 bases. The full variable domain, with the rest looked up from reference TRBV5-1 and TRBJ2-5, is KAGVTQTPRYLIKTRGQQVTLSCSPISGHRSVSWYQQTPGQGLQFLFEYFSETQRNKGNFPGRFSGRQFSNSRSEMNVSTLELGDSALYLCASSLDGGTQYFGPGTRLLVL.

The rearrangement links TRBV27 to TRBJ2-7; tentative D call: TRBD2 (6 bases). The V end was cut by 2 bases, the J end by 6 bases, with 17 bases between. CDR1 is MNHEY, CDR2 SMNVEV, per germline (reference sequence). The CDR3 covers 15 residues. This chain's CDR3 is CASSLVGRELLEQYF. DNA for the CDR3: TGTGCCAGCAGTTTAGTTGGTCGGGAGCTGCTCGAGCAGTACTTC.

The V and J genes are TRBV19 and TRBJ2-7; D is perhaps TRBD1 or TRBD2 (5 bases each). Germline CDR1 LNHDA, CDR2 SQIVND (reference sequence). This CDR3 is 16 amino acids long. V lost 0 bases and J 0 bases, leaving 12 bases between the germline ends. The CDR3 is CASSIEGTPGSYEQYF. The CDR3 DNA is TGTGCCAGTAGTATAGAAGGGACCCCAGGCTCCTACGAGCAGTACTTC.

The rearrangement uses TRBV13 and TRBJ1-5; D call uncertain. Germline V gives CDR1 PRHDT, CDR2 FYEKMQ (reference sequence). The CDR3 sequence is 14 residues long. Trimming cost V 0 bases and J 5 bases, with 8 bases left between them. CDR3 nucleotides: TGTGCCAGCAGCTTAGGGGCAGGAGATCAGCCCCAGCATTTT. Amino acid sequence: CASSLGAGDQPQHF.

This chain joins TRBV6-2 or TRBV6-3 and TRBJ1-3; unclear D gene. This CDR3 region has 17 residues. V was cut by 2 bases and J by 2 bases, with 16 bases left in between. In germline, CDR1 is MNHEY, CDR2 SVGEGT. The CDR3 protein is CASSYLAVTYPGNTIYF. The DNA of the CDR3 is TGTGCCAGCAGTTACCTGGCAGTAACGTACCCTGGAAACACCATATATTTT.

Only one count was recorded for this clone. The chain employs TRBV25-1 and TRBJ1-5; D call uncertain. The germline CDR1 and CDR2 sequences are MGHDK and SYGVNS. The CDR3 sequence is 15 residues long. V was cut by 4 bases and J by 2 bases, with 12 bases left in between. The CDR3, as DNA: TGTGCCAGCAGTGCTGACACCCGGGGCAATCAGCCCCAGCATTTT. It is translated as CASSADTRGNQPQHF. Looking up the rest from reference TRBV25-1 and TRBJ1-5 gives the full variable domain: EADIYQTPRYLVIGTGKKITLECSQTMGHDKMYWYQQDPGMELHLIHYSYGVNSTEKGDLSSESTVSRIRTEHFPLTLESARPSHTSQYLCASSADTRGNQPQHFGDGTRLSIL.

The rearrangement joins TRBV12-3 or TRBV12-4 to TRBJ1-2; D uncertain. The V end was cut by 5 bases, the J end by 8 bases, with 12 bases between. The CDR3 runs to 12 residues. The CDR3 loop is CASSLRLEGYTF. CDR3 coding DNA: TGTGCCAGCAGTCTCAGGTTGGAAGGCTACACCTTC.

The rearrangement links TRBV19 to TRBJ2-2, with D possibly TRBD1 on 6 matching bases. This CDR3 is 15 amino acids long. The V and J ends lost 6 bases and 4 bases respectively, with 15 bases between them. Germline V lookup: CDR1 LNHDA, CDR2 SQIVND (reference sequence). As DNA, the CDR3 is TGTGCCAGTAGGCAAACAGGGTGGGGCACCGGGGAGCTGTTTTTT. The encoded protein is CASRQTGWGTGELFF.

This clone is a singleton in its sample. J is TRBJ1-1 and V is TRBV6-6; D is unclear. The V gene's germline CDR1 is MNHNY and CDR2 SVGAGI (reference sequence). CDR3 length: 14 residues. V lost 3 bases and J lost 0, with 8 bases in between. CDR3 DNA: TGTGCCAGCAGTTATAGCGAAATGAACACTGAAGCTTTCTTT. This translates into CASSYSEMNTEAFF.

The V gene is TRBV30, the J gene TRBJ2-7; possibly TRBD2 for D (5 bases). Trimming shortened V by 3 bases and J by 5 bases, and 17 bases separated the two germline ends. Germline V lookup: CDR1 GTSNPN, CDR2 SVGIG (reference sequence). The CDR3 sequence is 14 residues long. The CDR3 DNA sequence: TGTGCCTGGAGAAAAAAGCGGATGGACCACGAGCAGTACTTC. It is translated as CAWRKKRMDHEQYF. The whole variable domain, remainder taken from reference TRBV30 and TRBJ2-7, is SQTIHQWPATLVQPVGSPLSLECTVEGTSNPNLYWYRQAAGRGLQLLFYSVGIGQISSEVPQNLSASRPQDRQFILSSKKLLLSDSGFYLCAWRKKRMDHEQYFGPGTRLTVT.

The chain links TRBV14 to TRBJ2-2; no clear D. V dropped 0 bases and J dropped 1 base, with 6 bases sitting between them. CDR1 is SGHDN and CDR2 is FVKESK in the germline V gene. The length of the CDR3 is 15 residues. The CDR3 nucleotides read TGTGCCAGCAGCCAAGATTTACAGAACACCGGGGAGCTGTTTTTT. Its protein is CASSQDLQNTGELFF.

V is TRBV30 and J is TRBJ2-3; no firm D call. V lost 2 bases and J 4 bases, leaving 13 bases between the germline ends. Germline assignment: CDR1 GTSNPN and CDR2 SVGIG (reference sequence). The CDR3 runs 14 residues. This CDR3 reads CAWSSLTGADTQYF. The CDR3 region has the DNA TGTGCCTGGAGTTCCCTCACCGGAGCAGATACGCAGTATTTT.

This clone was seen a single time. The genes are TRBV27 and TRBJ1-2; D is perhaps TRBD1 (6 bases). With 5 bases removed from V and 2 bases from J, the gap between germline ends came to 9 bases. This CDR3 spans 13 amino acids. Germline CDR1 is MNHEY and CDR2 is SMNVEV (reference sequence). Written as DNA, the CDR3 is TGTGCCAGCAGTCTCACAGGGAACTATGGCTACACCTTC. Its translation is CASSLTGNYGYTF.

The CDR3 loop is CAFGGVSAKNIQYF. CDR3 bases: TGTGCCTTTGGTGGGGTTTCAGCCAAAAACATTCAGTACTTC. The gene calls are TRBV2 and TRBJ2-4; D remains unclear. The CDR3 is 14 residues long. Germline CDR1 reads SNHLY; CDR2 reads FYNNEI. The ends were cut back, 11 bases at V and 0 bases at J, with 14 bases in the middle.

In its sample, this clone was seen once. This rearrangement joins TRBV4-3 to TRBJ2-3; the match to TRBD1 covers 8 bases. V shed 4 bases, J shed 2 bases, and the junction held 5 bases outside the gene matches. The CDR3 runs 15 residues. The V gene's germline CDR1 is LGHNA and CDR2 YSLEER. The CDR3 here is CASSLDREVTDTQYF. CDR3 coding DNA: TGCGCCAGCAGCCTGGACAGGGAGGTCACAGATACGCAGTATTTT.

In DNA, the CDR3 is TGTGCCAGCAGCCAATTGGGACAGGGGGTCTTCATTCAGTACTTC. This gives the protein CASSQLGQGVFIQYF. This chain joins TRBV13 and TRBJ2-4; TRBD1 matches at 11 bases. This CDR3 comprises 15 residues. V trimming: 5 bases; J trimming: 9 bases; junction bases outside the gene matches: 9. Germline loops: CDR1 PRHDT, CDR2 FYEKMQ (reference sequence).